Listed below are T cell receptor beta chains from one sample, sequenced in a study of blood T cell repertoires in COVID-19. Clones were sequenced by immunoSEQ multiplex PCR, and TCRdb holds only the in-frame ones, with some missing. The profile shows about 320,000 clones, 65% to 85% of them singletons. The sample was peripheral blood. The receptors derive from a woman between 45 and 65 years old with acute or convalescent COVID-19. Each CDR3 is given with its conserved first and last residue. A D gene is named only where the DNA matches it firmly. The size field is filled for only some rows; it gives once, few, many or a size class.

j_gene: TRBJ1-1
abundance: -
d_gene: TRBD1
v_gene: TRBV5-1
CDR3nt: TGCGCCAGCAGCTTGCGGCAGGGGGCTGAAGCTTTCTTT
CDR3aa: CASSLRQGAEAFF

j_gene: TRBJ1-5
abundance: -
d_gene: TRBD1
v_gene: TRBV20-1
CDR3nt: TGCAGTGCTAGTCGAGTGGTACAGGGGATATATAGCAATCAGCCCCAGCATTTT
CDR3aa: CSASRVVQGIYSNQPQHF

j_gene: TRBJ1-1
abundance: -
d_gene: -
v_gene: TRBV4-3
CDR3nt: TGCGCCAGCAGCCCCCGAGTTGCGAACACTGAAGCTTTCTTT
CDR3aa: CASSPRVANTEAFF

j_gene: TRBJ1-5
abundance: -
d_gene: TRBD1
v_gene: TRBV9
CDR3nt: TGTGCCAGCGGGGTCGGACAGGGGGCCCAGCCCCAGCATTTT
CDR3aa: CASGVGQGAQPQHF

j_gene: TRBJ2-2
abundance: -
d_gene: TRBD2
v_gene: TRBV27
CDR3nt: TGTGCCAGCAGTTTTTCGCCTAGCGGGGACCAGGGGGAGCTGTTTTTT
CDR3aa: CASSFSPSGDQGELFF

j_gene: TRBJ2-7
abundance: few
d_gene: TRBD2
v_gene: TRBV4-1
CDR3nt: TGCGCCAGCAGCCCCTTTCCGAGAGCGGGAATCGAATACGAGCAGTACTTC
CDR3aa: CASSPFPRAGIEYEQYF

j_gene: TRBJ1-1
abundance: -
d_gene: -
v_gene: TRBV25-1
CDR3nt: TGTGCCAGCAGTGAAGTAACAGGGACGGGGACTGAAGCTTTCTTT
CDR3aa: CASSEVTGTGTEAFF

j_gene: TRBJ1-2
abundance: -
d_gene: TRBD1
v_gene: TRBV5-1
CDR3nt: TGCGCCAGCAGGCCCGGGACAGGGAATGGCTACACCTTC
CDR3aa: CASRPGTGNGYTF

j_gene: TRBJ1-2
abundance: -
d_gene: TRBD1
v_gene: TRBV4-2
CDR3nt: TGTGCCAGCAGCCTCCGGGACAGCACCGAGGGCTACACCTTC
CDR3aa: CASSLRDSTEGYTF

j_gene: TRBJ2-1
abundance: -
d_gene: -
v_gene: TRBV11-2
CDR3nt: TGTGCCAGCAGCTTTTCTGTTCGGCGGCTGAAGGATGAGCAGTTCTTC
CDR3aa: CASSFSVRRLKDEQFF

j_gene: TRBJ2-7
abundance: -
d_gene: TRBD1
v_gene: TRBV19
CDR3nt: TGTGCCAGTAGGCCCTCAACCTGGACAGGGAGATACGAGCAGTACTTC
CDR3aa: CASRPSTWTGRYEQYF

j_gene: TRBJ1-2
abundance: -
d_gene: TRBD1
v_gene: TRBV28
CDR3nt: TGTGCCAGCAGTTTACCAGGGGACAGTGGCTATGGCTACACCTTC
CDR3aa: CASSLPGDSGYGYTF

j_gene: TRBJ1-1
abundance: -
d_gene: -
v_gene: TRBV19
CDR3nt: TGTGCCAGTAGTCCCCGTCTCGACTCTACTGAAGCTTTCTTT
CDR3aa: CASSPRLDSTEAFF

j_gene: TRBJ1-3
abundance: -
d_gene: -
v_gene: TRBV7-9
CDR3nt: TGTGCCAGCAGCTTAGATCCTTCAAACACCATATATTTT
CDR3aa: CASSLDPSNTIYF

j_gene: TRBJ2-5
abundance: -
d_gene: -
v_gene: TRBV7-9
CDR3nt: TGTGCCAGCAGCTTCCAAGGACAGCACCAAGAGACCCAGTACTTC
CDR3aa: CASSFQGQHQETQYF

j_gene: TRBJ1-5
abundance: -
d_gene: -
v_gene: TRBV7-9
CDR3nt: TGTGCCAGCAGCTTAGTCGGGTACAATCAGCCCCAGCATTTT
CDR3aa: CASSLVGYNQPQHF

j_gene: TRBJ1-1
abundance: -
d_gene: TRBD1
v_gene: TRBV24-1
CDR3nt: TGTGCCACCAGTGGGACAGGCGGCACTGAAGCTTTCTTT
CDR3aa: CATSGTGGTEAFF

j_gene: TRBJ1-2
abundance: -
d_gene: -
v_gene: TRBV30
CDR3nt: TGTGCCTGGAGTGCTTGGGGCGGAAGTAGGCCCTATGGCTACACCTTC
CDR3aa: CAWSAWGGSRPYGYTF

j_gene: TRBJ2-7
abundance: -
d_gene: -
v_gene: TRBV2
CDR3nt: TGTGCCAGCAGTGAACTTTCCGAGCAGTACTTC
CDR3aa: CASSELSEQYF

j_gene: TRBJ2-5
abundance: -
d_gene: TRBD1
v_gene: TRBV5-1
CDR3nt: TGCGCCAGCAGCGGGGACAGGGGGCTCGACGAGACCCAGTACTTC
CDR3aa: CASSGDRGLDETQYF

j_gene: TRBJ1-4
abundance: -
d_gene: TRBD1
v_gene: TRBV4-3
CDR3nt: TGCGCCAGCAGCCCCTCGGGACAGCCTGCAACTAATGAAAAACTGTTTTTT
CDR3aa: CASSPSGQPATNEKLFF

j_gene: TRBJ2-1
abundance: -
d_gene: TRBD2
v_gene: TRBV5-1
CDR3nt: TGCGCCAGCAGCTTGGAGCGGGAGGCCTACAATGAGCAGTTCTTC
CDR3aa: CASSLEREAYNEQFF

j_gene: TRBJ1-2
abundance: -
d_gene: -
v_gene: TRBV7-2
CDR3nt: TGTGCCAGCAGCTTAGAGCGCAGGGTGGGTGGCTACACCTTC
CDR3aa: CASSLERRVGGYTF

j_gene: TRBJ1-2
abundance: many
d_gene: -
v_gene: TRBV5-1
CDR3nt: TGCGCCAGCAGCTTAGGCTCTTTAGGGGATGGCTACACCTTC
CDR3aa: CASSLGSLGDGYTF

j_gene: TRBJ2-7
abundance: -
d_gene: -
v_gene: TRBV12-5
CDR3nt: TGTGCTAGTGGTTTGGCCCCCATTTTTACGCAACTCTACGAGCAGTACTTC
CDR3aa: CASGLAPIFTQLYEQYF

j_gene: TRBJ2-7
abundance: -
d_gene: -
v_gene: TRBV6-6
CDR3nt: TGTGCCAGCAGACGGGGGGCGCAAAGTGGTTCTGACGAGCAGTACTTC
CDR3aa: CASRRGAQSGSDEQYF

j_gene: TRBJ2-4
abundance: -
d_gene: TRBD1
v_gene: TRBV2
CDR3nt: TGTGCCAGCAGTGGGACAGGGGCGAACGGAAACATTCAGTACTTC
CDR3aa: CASSGTGANGNIQYF

j_gene: TRBJ1-2
abundance: -
d_gene: -
v_gene: TRBV6-6
CDR3nt: TGTGCCAGCAGCCTGGGTCAGCTAGTAAACTATGGCTACACCTTC
CDR3aa: CASSLGQLVNYGYTF

j_gene: TRBJ2-7
abundance: once
d_gene: -
v_gene: TRBV4-3
CDR3nt: TGCGCCAGCAGCCAAACGGCTGCAGGGGCCCTATCCTACGAGCAGTACTTC
CDR3aa: CASSQTAAGALSYEQYF

j_gene: TRBJ2-5
abundance: -
d_gene: -
v_gene: TRBV10-3
CDR3nt: TGTGCCATCAGTGAGAAGAGTCCCCAAGAGACCCAGTACTTC
CDR3aa: CAISEKSPQETQYF

j_gene: TRBJ2-7
abundance: -
d_gene: -
v_gene: TRBV4-3
CDR3nt: TGCGCCAGCAGCCTATTTTTGGACAGAGATTACGAGCAGTACTTC
CDR3aa: CASSLFLDRDYEQYF

j_gene: TRBJ1-1
abundance: -
d_gene: TRBD1
v_gene: TRBV2
CDR3nt: TGTGCCGGAACGGGACAGACTAACACTGAAGCTTTCTTT
CDR3aa: CAGTGQTNTEAFF

j_gene: TRBJ1-2
abundance: -
d_gene: TRBD1
v_gene: TRBV5-1
CDR3nt: TGCGCCAGCAGCTACGACAGGGGGCTTAACTATGGCTACACCTTC
CDR3aa: CASSYDRGLNYGYTF

j_gene: TRBJ2-3
abundance: -
d_gene: TRBD2
v_gene: TRBV27
CDR3nt: TGTGCCAGCAGGCGAGCGGGGGCCCTAGGGGATACGCAGTATTTT
CDR3aa: CASRRAGALGDTQYF

j_gene: TRBJ1-1
abundance: -
d_gene: -
v_gene: TRBV19
CDR3nt: TGTGCCAGTATAGCGGGCACCCCAGGCACTGAAGCTTTCTTT
CDR3aa: CASIAGTPGTEAFF

j_gene: TRBJ1-1
abundance: -
d_gene: TRBD1
v_gene: TRBV2
CDR3nt: TGTGCCAGCAGTTTGACAGGGGAAAACACTGAAGCTTTCTTT
CDR3aa: CASSLTGENTEAFF

j_gene: TRBJ1-1
abundance: -
d_gene: -
v_gene: TRBV10-3
CDR3nt: TGTGCCATCAGTTCTCAGATTGAAGCTTTCTTT
CDR3aa: CAISSQIEAFF

j_gene: TRBJ2-5
abundance: -
d_gene: TRBD1
v_gene: TRBV10-3
CDR3nt: TGTGCCATCAGTCCGGGACAGGGCCAAGAGACCCAGTACTTC
CDR3aa: CAISPGQGQETQYF

j_gene: TRBJ2-1
abundance: -
d_gene: TRBD1
v_gene: TRBV4-1
CDR3nt: TGCGCCAGCAGCCCCAGGGACAGGGTCTACAATGAGCAGTTCTTC
CDR3aa: CASSPRDRVYNEQFF

j_gene: TRBJ1-1
abundance: -
d_gene: -
v_gene: TRBV6-4
CDR3nt: TGTGCCAGCAGCCGGACAAGTTTAAACACTGAAGCTTTCTTT
CDR3aa: CASSRTSLNTEAFF

j_gene: TRBJ1-1
abundance: -
d_gene: TRBD1
v_gene: TRBV30
CDR3nt: TGTGCCTGGAGCCTTTTTAGGCAGGGGGCCACTGAAGCTTTCTTT
CDR3aa: CAWSLFRQGATEAFF

j_gene: TRBJ1-6
abundance: -
d_gene: -
v_gene: TRBV4-3
CDR3nt: TGCGCCAGCAGCCAAGATTGGGGGCGAGGGTCACCCCTCCACTTT
CDR3aa: CASSQDWGRGSPLHF

j_gene: TRBJ2-3
abundance: -
d_gene: -
v_gene: TRBV7-2
CDR3nt: TGTGCCAGCAGCTTAGATCGGGGCACAGATACGCAGTATTTT
CDR3aa: CASSLDRGTDTQYF

j_gene: TRBJ2-3
abundance: -
d_gene: -
v_gene: TRBV19
CDR3nt: TGTGCCAGTAGTATAGACAGGGTAGAAGATACGCAGTATTTT
CDR3aa: CASSIDRVEDTQYF

j_gene: TRBJ2-1
abundance: -
d_gene: -
v_gene: TRBV4-2
CDR3nt: TGTGCCAGCAGCCAAGACTTGCGCCAGGGAGGCAACATATATGAGCAGTTCTTC
CDR3aa: CASSQDLRQGGNIYEQFF

j_gene: TRBJ1-2
abundance: -
d_gene: -
v_gene: TRBV6-5
CDR3nt: TGTGCCAGTCACACAGCTAACTATGGCTACACCTTC
CDR3aa: CASHTANYGYTF

j_gene: TRBJ2-1
abundance: -
d_gene: TRBD1
v_gene: TRBV6-1
CDR3nt: TGTGCCAGCAGTGAGGGACAGGGGGTCTACAATGAGCAGTTCTTC
CDR3aa: CASSEGQGVYNEQFF

j_gene: TRBJ2-2
abundance: -
d_gene: -
v_gene: TRBV7-6
CDR3nt: TGTGCCAGCAGCTTAGCGAGCGCCGCAGGGGCGAACACCGGGGAGCTGTTTTTT
CDR3aa: CASSLASAAGANTGELFF

j_gene: TRBJ2-2
abundance: -
d_gene: -
v_gene: TRBV6-5
CDR3nt: TGTGCCAGCAGTTTTCATCAGGGTTACGCCGGGGAGCTGTTTTTT
CDR3aa: CASSFHQGYAGELFF

j_gene: TRBJ1-1
abundance: -
d_gene: TRBD1
v_gene: TRBV7-9
CDR3nt: TGTGCCAGCAGCTCGACAGGGCTTAACACTGAAGCTTTCTTT
CDR3aa: CASSSTGLNTEAFF